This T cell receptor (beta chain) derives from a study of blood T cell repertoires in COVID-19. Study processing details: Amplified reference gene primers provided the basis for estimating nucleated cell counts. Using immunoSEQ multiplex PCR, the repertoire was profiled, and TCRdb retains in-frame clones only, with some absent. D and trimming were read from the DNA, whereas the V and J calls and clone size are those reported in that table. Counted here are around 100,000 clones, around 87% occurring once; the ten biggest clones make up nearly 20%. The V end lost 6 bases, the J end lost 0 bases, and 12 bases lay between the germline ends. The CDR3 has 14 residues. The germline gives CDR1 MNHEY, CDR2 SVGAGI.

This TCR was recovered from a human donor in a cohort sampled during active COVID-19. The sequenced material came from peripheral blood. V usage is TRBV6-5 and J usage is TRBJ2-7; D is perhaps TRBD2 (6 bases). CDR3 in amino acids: CASRRMTSSYEQYF. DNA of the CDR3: TGTGCCAGCAGGAGGATGACTAGCTCCTACGAGCAGTACTTC.